The sample holds one count of the clone carrying this T cell receptor beta chain. These data come from a study of shared clonotypes between healthy human individuals. V was trimmed by 4 bases and J by 3 bases, leaving 9 bases between them. Germline V gene lookup returns CDR1 SGHTA and CDR2 FQGNSA. This CDR3 spans 13 amino acids. Original analysis: Junction-only sequences produced by ImmunoSEQ had no quality scores, so filtering differed. The data were produced by immunoSEQ multiplex PCR, yet TCRdb's version contains in-frame clones alone and is incomplete. V, J and clone size reflect that table, while D and trimming were determined from the DNA. The repertoire holds about 1.1 million clones, more than 75% seen once, with more than 0.5% in the top ten.

The clonotype was recovered from a man between 18 and 35 years old in good health. Some clones in this sample may be carry-over from other donors' samples. The rearrangement uses TRBV7-2 and TRBJ1-2, with D possibly matching TRBD1 (5 bases). The specimen was memory CD4+ T cells from PBMCs. Subset defined: CD45RA-negative fraction. Written as DNA, the CDR3 is TGTGCCAGCAGCTCGGGACTCGACTATGGCTACACCTTC. Translating gives CASSSGLDYGYTF.